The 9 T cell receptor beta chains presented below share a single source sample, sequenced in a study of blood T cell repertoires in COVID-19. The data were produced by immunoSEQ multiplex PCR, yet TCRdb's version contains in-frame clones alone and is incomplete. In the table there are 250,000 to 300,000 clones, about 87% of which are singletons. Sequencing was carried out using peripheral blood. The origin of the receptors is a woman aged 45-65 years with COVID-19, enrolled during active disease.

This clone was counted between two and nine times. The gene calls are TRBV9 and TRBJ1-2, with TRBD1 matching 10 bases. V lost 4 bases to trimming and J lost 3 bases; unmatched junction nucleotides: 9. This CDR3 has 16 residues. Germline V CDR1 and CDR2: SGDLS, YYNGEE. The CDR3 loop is CASSQPRTGGYYGYTF. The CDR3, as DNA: TGTGCCAGCAGCCAGCCCCGGACAGGGGGATACTATGGCTACACCTTC.

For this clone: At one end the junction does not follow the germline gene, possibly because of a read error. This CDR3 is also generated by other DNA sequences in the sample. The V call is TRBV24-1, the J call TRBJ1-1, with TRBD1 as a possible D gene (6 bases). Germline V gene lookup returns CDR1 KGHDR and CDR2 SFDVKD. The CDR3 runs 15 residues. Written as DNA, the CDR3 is TGTGCCACCAGTGACTATAATCGTGGACAGCCTGAAGCTTTTTTT. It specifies CATSDYNRGQPEAFF.

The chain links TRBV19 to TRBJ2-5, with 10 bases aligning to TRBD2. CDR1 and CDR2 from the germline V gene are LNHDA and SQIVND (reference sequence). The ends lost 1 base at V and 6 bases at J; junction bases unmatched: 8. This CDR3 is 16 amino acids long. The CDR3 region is CASSIGALAGAKTQYF. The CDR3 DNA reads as TGTGCCAGTAGTATAGGGGCGCTAGCGGGAGCAAAGACCCAGTACTTC.

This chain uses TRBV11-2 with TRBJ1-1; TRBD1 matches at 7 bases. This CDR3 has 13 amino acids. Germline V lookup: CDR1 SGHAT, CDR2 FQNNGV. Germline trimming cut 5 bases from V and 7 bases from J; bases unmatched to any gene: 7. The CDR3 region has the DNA TGTGCCAGCAGCAAACAACAGGGGATTGAAGCTTTCTTT. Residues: CASSKQQGIEAFF.

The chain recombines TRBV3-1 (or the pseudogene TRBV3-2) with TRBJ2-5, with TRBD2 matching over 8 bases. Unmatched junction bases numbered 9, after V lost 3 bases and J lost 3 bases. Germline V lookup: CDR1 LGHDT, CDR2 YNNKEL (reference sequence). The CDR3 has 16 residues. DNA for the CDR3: TGTGCCAGCAGCCACTATAGACTAGCGAGTAAAGAGACCCAGTACTTC. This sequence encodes CASSHYRLASKETQYF.

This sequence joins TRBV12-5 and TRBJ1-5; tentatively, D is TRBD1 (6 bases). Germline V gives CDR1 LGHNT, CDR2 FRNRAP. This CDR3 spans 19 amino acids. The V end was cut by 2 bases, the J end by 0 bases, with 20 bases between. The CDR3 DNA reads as TGTGCTAGTGGTTTGACCCATGGGGGCAGCGCCCTTAGCAATCAGCCCCAGCATTTT. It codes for CASGLTHGGSALSNQPQHF.

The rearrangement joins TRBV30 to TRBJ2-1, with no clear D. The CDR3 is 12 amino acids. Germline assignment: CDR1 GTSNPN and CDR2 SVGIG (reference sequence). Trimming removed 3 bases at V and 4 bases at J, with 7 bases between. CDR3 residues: CAWSEKYNEQFF. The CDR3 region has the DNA TGTGCCTGGAGCGAGAAATACAATGAGCAGTTCTTC.

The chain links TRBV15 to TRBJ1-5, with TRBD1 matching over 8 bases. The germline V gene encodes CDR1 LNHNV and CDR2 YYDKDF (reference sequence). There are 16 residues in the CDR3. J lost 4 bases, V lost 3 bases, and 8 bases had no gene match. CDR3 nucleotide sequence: TGTGCCACCAGCAGGGACAGGGAGCGTAGTAATCAGCCCCAGCATTTT. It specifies CATSRDRERSNQPQHF.

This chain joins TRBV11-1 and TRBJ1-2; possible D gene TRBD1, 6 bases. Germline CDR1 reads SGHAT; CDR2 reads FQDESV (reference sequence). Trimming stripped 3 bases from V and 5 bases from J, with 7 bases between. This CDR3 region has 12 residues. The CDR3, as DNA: TGTGCCAGCAGCTTGACAGGATATGGCTACACCTTC. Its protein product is CASSLTGYGYTF.